Detailed here is one T cell receptor (beta chain). TCRdb keeps only in-frame clones here, not all; method: immunoSEQ multiplex PCR. The sample shows under 150,000 clones, 93% of them seen only once. The sample belongs to a study of T cell responses to AZD1222 COVID-19 vaccine. Across the whole study: Pooling covered second doses at about 4 or about 12 weeks.

Germline V lookup: CDR1 LNHNV, CDR2 YYDKDF (reference sequence). V lost 5 bases and J 3 bases, leaving 10 bases between the germline ends. This CDR3 spans 14 amino acids. The clonotype comes from an adult in good health. The chain joins TRBV15 to TRBJ1-4; possibly TRBD1 for D (5 bases). This sample comprised peripheral blood, obtained on day 0 of AZD1222 vaccination. The CDR3, as DNA: TGTGCCACCAGCGAGAGGGGTCCTAATGAAAAACTGTTTTTT. As protein: CATSERGPNEKLFF.